These 10 T cell receptor beta chains originate from one sample sequenced in a study of monozygotic twins with inflammatory bowel disease. TCRdb derives one entry per CDR3 protein from the 5' RACE reads, leaving out DNA. The sample table includes 300,000 to 350,000 distinct CDR3 sequences. The sequenced sample was blood. Source of these receptors: a human donor with ulcerative colitis or Crohn's disease, or a healthy co-twin of an affected twin (not recorded which).

The chain combines TRBV5-1 with TRBJ1-1. This CDR3 has 15 amino acids. Looked up from germline, CDR1 is SGHRS and CDR2 is YFSETQ. The chain's CDR3 is CASSLSSSMNTEAFF. Filled out from reference TRBV5-1 and TRBJ1-1, the complete variable domain reads KAGVTQTPRYLIKTRGQQVTLSCSPISGHRSVSWYQQTPGQGLQFLFEYFSETQRNKGNFPGRFSGRQFSNSRSEMNVSTLELGDSALYLCASSLSSSMNTEAFFGQGTRLTVV.

This rearrangement joins TRBV5-1 to TRBJ2-5; without DNA, the TCRdb call of TRBD2 cannot be checked. Germline-derived CDR1 and CDR2 are SGHRS and YFSETQ. The CDR3 extends over 16 amino acids. CDR3 sequence reads: CASSLAAGGYQETQYF.

V is TRBV4-3 and J is TRBJ1-1. This CDR3 is 16 amino acids long. CDR1 and CDR2 (germline): LGHNA, YSLEER. The CDR3 spells CASSEDRFAGTTEAFF.

This rearrangement joins TRBV18 to TRBJ2-2; the TCRdb D gene call, TRBD2, has no DNA to confirm it. Germline V gives CDR1 KGHSH, CDR2 LQKENI. The CDR3 runs 15 residues. CDR3 sequence: CASSSQTSGTGELFF.

The chain combines TRBV7-3 with TRBJ2-5; TCRdb proposes TRBD1, but this gene call is untestable without DNA. Looked up from germline, CDR1 is SGHTA and CDR2 is FQGTGA. CDR3 length equals 16 residues. CDR3 sequence reads: CASSLGTGVPQETQYF.

The chain couples TRBV5-1 to TRBJ2-7; absent DNA, TCRdb's TRBD2 call cannot be checked. The V gene's germline CDR1 is SGHRS and CDR2 YFSETQ. CDR3 length: 14 residues. This chain's CDR3 is CASRLAPSEGEQYF.

The gene calls are TRBV5-4 and TRBJ2-3; with no DNA, the TCRdb D assignment of TRBD1 cannot be verified. The CDR3 loop spans 14 amino acids. Germline CDR1 reads SGHNT; CDR2 reads YYREEE (reference sequence). CDR3: CASSWATGTDTQYF.

The chain has TRBV28 and TRBJ2-1; as DNA is missing, the TRBD1 call by TCRdb cannot be tested. The germline gives CDR1 MDHEN, CDR2 SYDVKM. This CDR3 region has 14 residues. This chain's CDR3 is CASKRDSSYNEQFF.

The V and J genes are TRBV5-1 and TRBJ1-2; TCRdb names TRBD1, which stays unverified in the absence of DNA. The CDR3 contains 16 residues. In germline, CDR1 is SGHRS, CDR2 YFSETQ. CDR3 region: CASSPLPPVLIHGYTF.

CDR3 loop: CASSPSDEWGRQPQHF. The V and J genes are TRBV10-2 and TRBJ1-5. CDR3 length equals 16 residues. CDR1 WSHSY and CDR2 SAAADI come from the germline V gene.